This T cell receptor beta chain was retrieved from a study of shared clonotypes between healthy human individuals. Study-level information: Each donor had three CD4 naive, three CD4 memory, two CD8 naive and one CD8 memory plate.

A note on this clone: Its antigen is unknown.

Findings and caveats of the study: Deeper or shallower sequencing was expected to change how clonotypes are shared among donors.

CDR1 and CDR2 (germline): SGHDT, YYEEEE. With V trimmed by 4 bases and J by 1 base, 6 bases remained unmatched. The CDR3 is made up of 15 amino acids. This table comes from immunoSEQ multiplex PCR, and its TCRdb copy is limited to in-frame clones, with some not included. In the table there are nearly 750,000 clones, 72% of which are singletons. Sample: memory CD4+ T cells sorted from blood. Subset denoted: CD45RA-negative fraction. The clonotype originates from a woman aged 25 to 45 in good health. The V call is TRBV5-6, the J call TRBJ1-1; 8 bases are a match to TRBD1. The CDR3 coding sequence is TGTGCCAGCAGCGGCAGGGGGCTGGGGAACACTGAAGCTTTCTTT. Amino acids: CASSGRGLGNTEAFF.